These T cell receptor beta chains were read from a single sample in a study of T cells in Graves' hyperthyroidism and ophthalmopathy. TCRdb re-called the multiplex PCR reads with MiXCR, one entry per CDR3 protein. Found here are under 400,000 distinct CDR3 sequences, 20% to 25% of them singletons; the top ten hold 73%. The sample comprised blood. The source is a middle-aged man with Graves' hyperthyroidism. CDR3s include the opening cysteine and the closing phenylalanine or tryptophan. The D gene is left open where the match is weak. Some rows mark clone size as missing; the rest say once, few, many or name a class of expanded clone.

d_gene	abundance	len	v_gene	j_gene	CDR3nt	CDR3aa
NA	NA	14	TRBV2	TRBJ2-3	TGTGCCAGCAGTGGATACAGGGAAACAGATACGCAGTATTTT	CASSGYRETDTQYF
TRBD2	NA	14	TRBV7-8	TRBJ2-5	TGTGCCAGCAGCAAACAGGAGCGGGGAGAGACCCAGTACTTC	CASSKQERGETQYF
TRBD1	NA	14	TRBV3-1	TRBJ2-2	TGTGCCAGCAGCCGGACAGGGAGCACCGGGGAGCTGTTTTTT	CASSRTGSTGELFF
NA	NA	15	TRBV5-1	TRBJ2-7	TGCGCCAGCAGCGGGACTATACAGGGGTTGGGTGAGCAGTACTTC	CASSGTIQGLGEQYF
TRBD1	NA	16	TRBV5-1	TRBJ2-5	TGCGCCAGCAGCTCCCTCGGGCAGGGGGTTTTAGAGACCCAGTACTTC	CASSSLGQGVLETQYF
NA	NA	10	TRBV6-1	TRBJ2-1	TGTGCCAGCAGTGAGTATGAGCAGTTCTTC	CASSEYEQFF
NA	few	15	TRBV27	TRBJ2-1	TGTGCCAGCAGTTTATCTGGGGGCGACTACAATGAGCAGTTCTTC	CASSLSGGDYNEQFF
NA	many	15	TRBV7-3	TRBJ2-7	TGTGCCAGCAGCCCTCAGGGAGGACAGAACTACGAGCAGTACTTC	CASSPQGGQNYEQYF
NA	few	12	TRBV18	TRBJ1-2	TGTGCCAGCTCAGCGGGGGCCGGTGGCTACACCTTC	CASSAGAGGYTF
NA	NA	11	TRBV20-1	TRBJ2-5	TGCAGTGCGGCCGAACAAGAGACCCAGTACTTC	CSAAEQETQYF
TRBD1	NA	13	TRBV9	TRBJ1-4	TGTGCCAGCAGCCCGACAGGGCGAGAAAAACTGTTTTTT	CASSPTGREKLFF
TRBD1	NA	16	TRBV12-3/TRBV12-4	TRBJ1-4	TGTGCCAGCAGTTTGCCCGGGACAGGGCCAAATGAAAAACTGTTTTTT	CASSLPGTGPNEKLFF
NA	many	16	TRBV28	TRBJ2-7	TGTGCCAGCAGCCACGCCGGAAAGGGGATAAAGGCCGAGCAGTACTTC	CASSHAGKGIKAEQYF
TRBD1	few	17	TRBV5-1	TRBJ2-7	TGCGCCAGCAGCCAACCCGGACAGGGGCGTTACTCCTACGAGCAGTACTTC	CASSQPGQGRYSYEQYF
TRBD1	many	12	TRBV2	TRBJ1-1	TGTGCCAGCAGGACAGACAGGGTCGGGGCTTTCTTT	CASRTDRVGAFF
TRBD2	many	17	TRBV7-3	TRBJ2-1	TGTGCCAGCAGCGTAGCGTTGACTAGCGGGAAATACAATGAGCAGTTCTTC	CASSVALTSGKYNEQFF
NA	NA	15	TRBV7-9	TRBJ2-4	TGTGCCAGCAGCTCGGTCCCGGACAAGAAAAACATTCAGTACTTC	CASSSVPDKKNIQYF
TRBD2	few	16	TRBV2	TRBJ2-2	TGTGCCAGCAGGAGGGATAGCGGGAGCATCACCGGGGAGCTGTTTTTT	CASRRDSGSITGELFF
NA	few	12	TRBV20-1	TRBJ2-7	TGCAGTGCCGTGGATAACTCCTACGAGCAGTACTTC	CSAVDNSYEQYF
TRBD1	NA	15	TRBV30	TRBJ2-2	TGTGCCTGGGGGGACAGGGACCATAACACCGGGGAGCTGTTTTTT	CAWGDRDHNTGELFF
NA	many	19	TRBV7-2	TRBJ2-3	TGTGCCAGCAGCTTAGTGCTGGCGGGCGGACTGACTAGCACAGATACGCAGTATTTT	CASSLVLAGGLTSTDTQYF
NA	NA	13	TRBV24-1	TRBJ2-1	TGTGCCACCAGTGATTTGGTAGCCGGTGAGCAGTTCTTC	CATSDLVAGEQFF
NA	many	16	TRBV6-1	TRBJ2-5	TGTGCCAGCAGTTGGCTGGACAGCTCGTACCAAGAGACCCAGTACTTC	CASSWLDSSYQETQYF
TRBD2	many	17	TRBV2	TRBJ2-1	TGTGCCACCAAGCGCTTCGGGGGGAGCCCTTCCTACAATGAGCAGTTCTTC	CATKRFGGSPSYNEQFF
TRBD2	NA	16	TRBV12-3/TRBV12-4	TRBJ2-1	TGTGCCAGCAGTTTAAACTCGGGACTAGGCGGGGATGAGCAGTTCTTC	CASSLNSGLGGDEQFF
TRBD2	few	14	TRBV20-1	TRBJ2-4	TGCAGTGCTAACGGACTAGCGGGAGGAAACATTCAGTACTTC	CSANGLAGGNIQYF
NA	NA	13	TRBV20-1	TRBJ2-7	TGCAGTGCTAGTCGCGGAGGGTATTACGAGCAGTACTTC	CSASRGGYYEQYF
NA	few	12	TRBV28	TRBJ2-7	TGTGCCAGCAGCTCCCGGACTGGCGAGCAGTACTTC	CASSSRTGEQYF
TRBD2	many	16	TRBV27	TRBJ2-3	TGTGCCAGCAGTTCCCGGACTAGCGGGGCCCCGGGTACGCAGTATTTT	CASSSRTSGAPGTQYF
TRBD2	few	15	TRBV7-9	TRBJ2-5	TGTGCCAGCAGCCCCGGTACTAGCGGCCAAGAGACCCAGTACTTC	CASSPGTSGQETQYF
NA	few	16	TRBV29-1	TRBJ2-1	TGCAGCGTTGAAGTCTGGAGAACAGGGAGGAACAATGAGCAGTTCTTC	CSVEVWRTGRNNEQFF
NA	NA	15	TRBV15	TRBJ1-1	TGTGCCACCAGCAGAGGTTGGGGCAGTAACACTGAAGCTTTCTTT	CATSRGWGSNTEAFF
NA	many	13	TRBV28	TRBJ2-3	TGTGCCAGCAGTTCCAGGGTCACAGATACGCAGTATTTT	CASSSRVTDTQYF
TRBD2	many	15	TRBV5-1	TRBJ2-7	TGCGCCAGCAGCTACACTAGCGGGGGCTCCTACGAGCAGTACTTC	CASSYTSGGSYEQYF
NA	few	16	TRBV12-3/TRBV12-4	TRBJ1-4	TGTGCCAGCAGTTTTTCGTCCTTTCTGGGGGTTGAAAAACTGTTTTTT	CASSFSSFLGVEKLFF
TRBD1	few	15	TRBV9	TRBJ2-7	TGTGCCAGCAGCGTATCCGGACAGGGAGCCTACGAGCAGTACTTC	CASSVSGQGAYEQYF
NA	many	14	TRBV7-3	TRBJ2-3	TGTGCCAGCAGCTTAGCGTCCCTTGCAGATACGCAGTATTTT	CASSLASLADTQYF
TRBD1	NA	13	TRBV20-1	TRBJ1-2	TGCAGTGCTAGAGGTGGGACAGGGTCTGGCTACACCTTC	CSARGGTGSGYTF
NA	NA	14	TRBV5-4	TRBJ1-1	TGTGCCAGCAGCTTGGTAGCAACCAACACTGAAGCTTTCTTT	CASSLVATNTEAFF
TRBD2	few	14	TRBV25-1	TRBJ2-7	TGTGCCAGCCGGCCGGGGGGGGCACGGTACGAGCAGTACTTC	CASRPGGARYEQYF
NA	many	13	TRBV6-2/TRBV6-3	TRBJ2-6	TGTGCCAGCTCCAGGGCTGGGGCCAACGTCCTGACTTTC	CASSRAGANVLTF
TRBD2	NA	15	TRBV11-2	TRBJ2-2	TGTGCCAGCAGCTTCTCCGGACTAGATACCGGGGAGCTGTTTTTT	CASSFSGLDTGELFF
TRBD2	NA	15	TRBV6-1	TRBJ2-7	TGTGCCAGCAGTACGGGACTAGCGGAACAAGAGACCCAGCACTTC	CASSTGLAEQETQHF
NA	few	15	TRBV7-2	TRBJ1-1	TGTGCCAGCAGCTTAGAGATATTCATGAACACTGAAGCTTTCTTT	CASSLEIFMNTEAFF
TRBD1	few	15	TRBV28	TRBJ1-2	TGTGCCAGCAGCACCGGGACAGGTACCGACTATGGCTACACCTTC	CASSTGTGTDYGYTF
TRBD2	once	14	TRBV20-1	TRBJ2-3	TGCAGCTTACTAGCGGGAGGTGTTGGAGATACGCAGTATTTT	CSLLAGGVGDTQYF
NA	NA	14	TRBV19	TRBJ2-1	TGTGCCAGTAAAGAGGGGACCGTGGACAATGAGCAGTTCTTC	CASKEGTVDNEQFF
NA	few	13	TRBV2	TRBJ2-7	TGTGCCAGCAGAAGGACAGCAGCCTACGAGCAGTACTTC	CASRRTAAYEQYF
TRBD2	many	12	TRBV7-3	TRBJ2-1	TGTGCCAGCAGTCGGACTAGCGGAGAGCAGTTCTTC	CASSRTSGEQFF
NA	many	11	TRBV12-3/TRBV12-4	TRBJ2-7	TGTGCCAGCAGTTCTAACTACGAGCAGTACTTC	CASSSNYEQYF
NA	many	17	TRBV28	TRBJ2-5	TGTGCCAGCAGTTTACGTTACGGGAGTGAGTACCAAGAGACCCAGTACTTC	CASSLRYGSEYQETQYF
NA	NA	15	TRBV12-3/TRBV12-4	TRBJ2-5	TGTGCCAGCAGTTTCATTATGATTAGAAAAGAGACCCAGTACTTC	CASSFIMIRKETQYF
NA	NA	15	TRBV6-2/TRBV6-3	TRBJ2-1	TGTGCCAGCAGTTACTTAGCGGAACTTTACAATGAGCAGTTCTTC	CASSYLAELYNEQFF
TRBD2	few	14	TRBV11-3	TRBJ2-2	TGTGCCAGCAGCAAAGATGGCGGGAGCGGGGAGCTGTTTTTT	CASSKDGGSGELFF
NA	NA	20	TRBV10-1	TRBJ1-1	TGCGCCAGCAGTGCGGTTATTAAGGGGATAGGCCCGGTTATGAACACTGAAGCTTTCTTT	CASSAVIKGIGPVMNTEAFF